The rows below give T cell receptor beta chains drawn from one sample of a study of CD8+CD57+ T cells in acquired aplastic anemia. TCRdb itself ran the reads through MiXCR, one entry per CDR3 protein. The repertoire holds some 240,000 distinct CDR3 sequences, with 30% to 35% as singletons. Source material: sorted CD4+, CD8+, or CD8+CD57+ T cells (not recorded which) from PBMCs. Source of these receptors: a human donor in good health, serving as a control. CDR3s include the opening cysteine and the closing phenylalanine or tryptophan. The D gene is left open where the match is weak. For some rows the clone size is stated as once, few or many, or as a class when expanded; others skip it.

CASSLGTGGYTF | TGTGCCAGCAGCTTAGGGACGGGGGGCTACACCTTC | . | TRBJ1-2 | . | TRBV7-9
CAISGLTGGYEQYF | TGTGCCATCAGTGGCCTGACAGGAGGGTACGAGCAGTACTTC | . | TRBJ2-7 | . | TRBV10-3
CAGSLGGGYEQYF | TGTGCCGGCAGTTTGGGCGGCGGCTACGAGCAGTACTTC | . | TRBJ2-7 | . | TRBV7-6
CASSLLAGLSTDTQYF | TGTGCCAGCAGCTTATTAGCGGGGCTCAGCACAGATACGCAGTATTTT | TRBD2 | TRBJ2-3 | many | TRBV11-2
CASSQDGFRNYGYTF | TGTGCCAGCAGCCAAGATGGGTTCAGAAACTATGGCTACACCTTC | . | TRBJ1-2 | few | TRBV3-1
CASSQFGRGFSGNTIYF | TGTGCCAGCAGCCAATTTGGCAGGGGGTTTTCTGGAAACACCATATATTTT | TRBD1 | TRBJ1-3 | few | TRBV12-3/TRBV12-4
CAGRQRQLNQPQHF | TGTGCCGGCAGGCAACGACAGCTCAATCAGCCCCAGCATTTT | . | TRBJ1-5 | . | TRBV2
CASSYYREEAFF | TGTGCCAGCAGTTACTACAGGGAAGAAGCTTTCTTT | . | TRBJ1-1 | many | TRBV6-5
CASSQQDRWGSPLHF | TGCGCCAGCAGCCAACAGGACAGGTGGGGTTCACCCCTCCACTTT | TRBD1 | TRBJ1-6 | many | TRBV4-1
CASSERDSSTDTQYF | TGTGCCAGCAGTGAAAGGGACAGCAGCACAGATACGCAGTATTTT | TRBD1 | TRBJ2-3 | . | TRBV10-3
CAISGGTGTLANEKLFF | TGTGCCATCAGTGGTGGGACAGGGACGTTGGCTAATGAAAAACTGTTTTTT | TRBD1 | TRBJ1-4 | many | TRBV10-3
CASSERDSGYTF | TGCGCCAGCAGTGAAAGGGACAGCGGCTACACCTTC | TRBD1 | TRBJ1-2 | . | TRBV10-2
CASSYPDRAGEKLFF | TGTGCCAGCAGCTACCCGGACAGGGCGGGGGAAAAACTGTTTTTT | TRBD1 | TRBJ1-4 | . | TRBV7-6
CASRGFEGDGYTF | TGTGCCAGTAGGGGCTTCGAGGGCGATGGCTACACCTTC | . | TRBJ1-2 | many | TRBV19
CATSDFGGRGRKGYTF | TGTGCCACCAGTGATTTTGGGGGGAGGGGGCGGAAGGGCTACACCTTC | TRBD1 | TRBJ1-2 | . | TRBV24-1
CSARDPSGGIYNEQYF | TGCAGTGCTAGAGACCCTAGCGGGGGGATCTACAATGAGCAGTACTTC | TRBD2 | TRBJ2-7 | . | TRBV20-1
CASPPRTGSENEQFF | TGTGCCAGCCCACCAAGAACAGGGTCAGAGAATGAGCAGTTCTTC | . | TRBJ2-1 | . | TRBV25-1
CSARTSGGQTQYF | TGCAGTGCTAGAACTAGCGGGGGACAGACCCAGTACTTC | TRBD2 | TRBJ2-5 | many | TRBV20-1
CATSRKSSGGYYEQYF | TGTGCCACCAGCCGGAAGAGTAGCGGGGGGTACTACGAGCAGTACTTC | TRBD2 | TRBJ2-7 | . | TRBV15
CSASVWSAGAFF | TGCAGTGCTTCGGTGTGGAGCGCTGGAGCTTTCTTT | . | TRBJ1-1 | . | TRBV20-1
CASSLVASGAGGYTF | TGCGCCAGCAGCTTGGTGGCTAGCGGGGCTGGTGGCTACACCTTC | . | TRBJ1-2 | . | TRBV5-1
CAISSETLHGYTF | TGTGCCATCAGTAGCGAGACTCTTCATGGCTACACCTTC | . | TRBJ1-2 | . | TRBV10-3
CASSYRGMNTEAFF | TGTGCCAGCTCGTACAGGGGCATGAACACTGAAGCTTTCTTT | TRBD1 | TRBJ1-1 | . | TRBV18
CASSIQGPGTDTQYF | TGCGCCAGCAGCATACAGGGGCCGGGCACAGATACGCAGTATTTT | TRBD1 | TRBJ2-3 | . | TRBV5-1
CASSESTSGYNEQFF | TGCGCCAGCAGTGAATCAACTAGCGGTTACAATGAGCAGTTCTTC | TRBD2 | TRBJ2-1 | . | TRBV10-2
CASSARTGGQPQHF | TGTGCCAGTAGTGCCCGGACAGGGGGCCAGCCCCAGCATTTT | TRBD1 | TRBJ1-5 | . | TRBV19
CASRSPGRNTEAFF | TGTGCCAGCAGGAGTCCGGGAAGGAACACTGAAGCTTTCTTT | . | TRBJ1-1 | few | TRBV6-2/TRBV6-3
CASSYSILKRGPYSYEQYF | TGTGCCAGCAGTTACTCGATCCTCAAGAGGGGACCGTACTCCTACGAGCAGTACTTC | . | TRBJ2-7 | . | TRBV6-2/TRBV6-3
CASSLSVSTDTRYF | TGCGCCAGCAGCTTGTCAGTTAGCACAGATACGCGGTATTTT | . | TRBJ2-3 | . | TRBV5-1
CASSVGSSYNSPLHF | TGTGCCAGCAGTGTGGGGAGCTCCTATAATTCACCCCTCCACTTT | . | TRBJ1-6 | . | TRBV25-1
CAIRDTGQGVNSPLHF | TGTGCCATCAGAGACACGGGACAGGGGGTCAATTCACCCCTCCACTTT | TRBD1 | TRBJ1-6 | many | TRBV10-3
CASSQMGTGVGYTF | TGTGCCAGCAGCCAAATGGGGACAGGGGTTGGCTACACCTTC | TRBD1 | TRBJ1-2 | many | TRBV2
CASSTRTGSQETQYF | TGTGCCAGCAGTACCAGGACAGGTTCACAAGAGACCCAGTACTTC | TRBD1 | TRBJ2-5 | . | TRBV10-3
CASSEFYGQDQETQYF | TGCGCCAGCAGTGAGTTCTACGGCCAAGACCAAGAGACCCAGTACTTC | . | TRBJ2-5 | many | TRBV10-1
CASSEGLQAFF | TGTGCCAGCAGCGAGGGACTCCAAGCTTTCTTT | . | TRBJ1-1 | many | TRBV7-9
CASKSSTSTDTQYF | TGTGCCAGTAAAAGCTCCACGAGCACAGATACGCAGTATTTT | . | TRBJ2-3 | many | TRBV19
CASSFGQPRPYEQYF | TGTGCCAGCAGCTTTGGGCAGCCACGTCCCTACGAGCAGTACTTC | . | TRBJ2-7 | many | TRBV7-9
CASSYSTGRPAPLHF | TGTGCCAGCAGTTACTCGACAGGGAGACCCGCACCCCTCCACTTT | TRBD1 | TRBJ1-6 | many | TRBV6-2/TRBV6-3
CASSAGIKQFF | TGTGCCAGCAGCGCCGGGATAAAGCAGTTCTTC | . | TRBJ2-1 | . | TRBV6-1
CAISETGQSWETQYF | TGTGCCATCAGTGAGACGGGACAGTCATGGGAGACCCAGTACTTC | TRBD1 | TRBJ2-5 | . | TRBV10-3
CSALHEAKNIQYF | TGCAGTGCTTTACATGAGGCCAAAAACATTCAGTACTTC | . | TRBJ2-4 | . | TRBV20-1
CASSQRGTSPYEQYF | TGTGCCAGCAGCCAGAGGGGGACTAGCCCCTACGAGCAGTACTTC | TRBD2 | TRBJ2-7 | many | TRBV4-2
CASSERTSGSPQQETQYF | TGTGCCAGCAGCGAGAGGACTAGCGGGAGTCCGCAACAAGAGACCCAGTACTTC | TRBD2 | TRBJ2-5 | many | TRBV11-2
CASAGLLTSPLHF | TGTGCCAGCGCCGGGCTCTTGACTTCACCCCTCCACTTT | . | TRBJ1-6 | many | TRBV6-1
CAWSIKYGYTF | TGTGCCTGGAGTATTAAATATGGCTACACCTTC | . | TRBJ1-2 | . | TRBV30
CATSIAGDYEQYF | TGTGCCACCAGCATAGCGGGGGACTACGAGCAGTACTTC | TRBD2 | TRBJ2-7 | . | TRBV15
CATSRELGREQFF | TGTGCCACCAGCAGAGAATTAGGGCGTGAGCAGTTCTTC | . | TRBJ2-1 | many | TRBV15
CASSLVWTGGSYNEQFF | TGCGCCAGCAGCTTGGTTTGGACAGGGGGATCCTACAATGAGCAGTTCTTC | TRBD1 | TRBJ2-1 | . | TRBV5-1
CAIRPTSGSYEQYF | TGTGCCATCAGGCCGACTAGCGGCTCCTACGAGCAGTACTTC | TRBD2 | TRBJ2-7 | many | TRBV10-3
CASSFAGGIWYF | . | . | TRBJ2-3 | many | TRBV7-9
CAWSRSGREQYF | TGTGCCTGGAGTCGGTCAGGGCGCGAGCAGTACTTC | . | TRBJ2-7 | many | TRBV30
CASRQGHGNTEAFF | TGTGCCAGCAGACAGGGACACGGGAACACTGAAGCTTTCTTT | . | TRBJ1-1 | many | TRBV12-3/TRBV12-4
CASSSLAGGYEQYF | TGTGCCAGCAGCTCCCTAGCGGGGGGTTACGAGCAGTACTTC | TRBD2 | TRBJ2-7 | many | TRBV2
CASSYLTGALTF | TGTGCCAGCAGTTATCTGACAGGGGCGCTCACCTTC | TRBD1 | TRBJ1-2 | few | TRBV27